This T cell receptor (beta chain) was observed in a study of shared clonotypes between healthy human individuals. Here immunoSEQ multiplex PCR was the method, and the copy in TCRdb shows in-frame clones only, minus some. The sample lists about 1.1 million clones, around 77% occurring once. Points from the study as a whole: The study found roughly 5% of naive CD4 clonotypes shared across a few donors.

This clone showed up many times. Antigen: not known. The sequenced sample consisted of memory CD4+ T cells from PBMCs. Regarding subset: CD45RA-negative fraction. This TCR was sampled from a man younger than 35 in good health. Some clones in this sample may be carry-over from other donors' samples.

The CDR3 DNA reads as TGTGCCAGCAGCTCCCTCAGGAGTACCTACAATGAGCAGTTCTTC. Residues: CASSSLRSTYNEQFF. The rearrangement joins TRBV11-2 to TRBJ2-1; no clear D. V was trimmed by 4 bases and J by 2 bases, leaving 12 bases between them. The CDR3 is 15 residues long. Germline V CDR1 and CDR2: SGHAT, FQNNGV.